These T cell receptor beta chains were read from a single sample in a study of T cell repertoires in cytomegalovirus infection. The antigens these receptors bind are not known. Via MiXCR, TCRdb re-called the reads, giving one row per CDR3 protein. The sample yields roughly 69,000 distinct CDR3 sequences, about 26% seen once. This sample comprised CD8+ T cells from cultured PBMCs, obtained from culture after CMV antigen stimulation. The receptor source for this set is a human donor in good health (CMV status not recorded). Some clones in this sample may be carry-over from other donors' samples. Each CDR3 is given with its conserved first and last residue. Rows may omit the clone size; those that give it use once, few, many or a size class.

J: TRBJ2-6; V: TRBV20-1; size: NA; CDR3: CSARGPVSGANVLTF
J: TRBJ2-7; V: TRBV19; size: NA; CDR3: CASSSGTGAFSYEQYF
J: TRBJ1-1; V: TRBV20-1; size: NA; CDR3: CSASGIAMNTEAFF
J: TRBJ2-7; V: TRBV28; size: NA; CDR3: CASSLGGTGGSYEQYF
J: TRBJ1-2; V: TRBV12-5; size: NA; CDR3: CASGLGSGYTF
J: TRBJ2-6; V: TRBV7-2; size: NA; CDR3: CASSQGPGANVLTF
J: TRBJ2-3; V: TRBV11-2; size: NA; CDR3: CASSATSGRVDTQYF
J: TRBJ2-7; V: TRBV11-2; size: few; CDR3: CASSLYRGLGYEQYF
J: TRBJ2-3; V: TRBV9; size: NA; CDR3: CASSATLAGLMDTQYF
J: TRBJ2-2; V: TRBV5-1; size: NA; CDR3: CASSLAASTLSNTGELFF
J: TRBJ1-1; V: TRBV5-4; size: many; CDR3: CASSLGDRVTEAFF
J: TRBJ2-7; V: TRBV11-2; size: NA; CDR3: CASSLGRSGRPPYEQYF
J: TRBJ1-1; V: TRBV7-3; size: NA; CDR3: CASRQEGGRTEAFF
J: TRBJ1-2; V: TRBV12-3/TRBV12-4; size: NA; CDR3: CASSLDGRVGDGYTF
J: TRBJ1-2; V: TRBV6-1; size: NA; CDR3: CASTHQGGSNYGYTF
J: TRBJ1-2; V: TRBV24-1; size: few; CDR3: CATSDLLGTYGYTF
J: TRBJ2-3; V: TRBV28; size: few; CDR3: CASSTSPASGYPSTDTQYF
J: TRBJ2-5; V: TRBV12-3/TRBV12-4; size: few; CDR3: CATRDGLQETQYF
J: TRBJ2-1; V: TRBV28; size: NA; CDR3: CASSLRDRDLEQFF
J: TRBJ2-3; V: TRBV10-3; size: NA; CDR3: CAISGQGESTGLLDTQYF
J: TRBJ1-5; V: TRBV19; size: many; CDR3: CASSIIFRGNQPQHF
J: TRBJ1-4; V: TRBV20-1; size: many; CDR3: CSALDINEKLFF
J: TRBJ2-5; V: TRBV12-3/TRBV12-4; size: few; CDR3: CASRTSGRTETQYF
J: TRBJ2-1; V: TRBV7-9; size: many; CDR3: CASSARSDIPFNEQFF
J: TRBJ2-7; V: TRBV6-2/TRBV6-3; size: NA; CDR3: CASAISRSYEQYF
J: TRBJ1-1; V: TRBV28; size: NA; CDR3: CASSEDRGQEAFF
J: TRBJ1-1; V: TRBV5-1; size: NA; CDR3: CASSSRTGNTEAFF
J: TRBJ1-1; V: TRBV12-3/TRBV12-4; size: NA; CDR3: CASSSWTGEDEAFF
J: TRBJ2-1; V: TRBV10-2; size: many; CDR3: CASSPGLAGNEQFF
J: TRBJ1-2; V: TRBV15; size: few; CDR3: CATSRDRRIYGYTF